What follows are 24 T cell receptor beta chains derived from one specimen sequenced in a study of CD8 T cells in Susac syndrome. The authors reverse transcribed 0.5 to 1 ug RNA with random hexamers. Each CDR3 protein gets one entry after TCRdb re-called the immunoSEQ multiplex PCR reads with MiXCR. Seen here are roughly 110,000 distinct CDR3 sequences, roughly 95% observed once, and the top ten hold approximately 0.41%. Material: CD8+ T cells from PBMCs. The receptors shown here come from a human donor with Susac syndrome.

This chain uses TRBV9 with TRBJ2-3; no definite D call. Germline V gives CDR1 SGDLS, CDR2 YYNGEE. The V end lost 3 bases, the J end lost 4 bases, and 9 bases lay between the germline ends. The CDR3 totals 13 residues. The CDR3 here is CASSASSPDTQYF. DNA for the CDR3: TGTGCCAGCAGCGCGTCCTCCCCAGATACGCAGTATTTT.

The V and J genes are TRBV9 and TRBJ2-7; D unresolved. Between the trimmed V and J ends, which lost 0 bases and 4 bases, there was a span of 8 bases. Germline CDR1 SGDLS, CDR2 YYNGEE. CDR3 length: 13 residues. The CDR3 protein is CASSVGGEYEQYF. The CDR3 region has the DNA TGTGCCAGCAGCGTAGGAGGAGAGTACGAGCAGTACTTC.

Only a few counts were recorded for this clonotype. The V gene is TRBV12-3 or TRBV12-4, the J gene TRBJ1-1, with a tentative D call TRBD1 (5 bases). With 3 bases removed from V and 5 bases from J, the gap between germline ends came to 7 bases. This CDR3 comprises 12 residues. Written as DNA, the CDR3 is TGTGCCAGCAGTTTTGGGGGGACTGAAGCTTTCTTT. It codes for CASSFGGTEAFF.

The chain joins TRBV3-1 to TRBJ2-1, with D possibly TRBD1 on 6 matching bases. Trimming took 0 bases from V and 4 from J, leaving 13 bases between them. Germline-derived CDR1 and CDR2 are LGHDT and YNNKEL (reference sequence). This CDR3 has 16 amino acids. The CDR3 reads CASSQESRGWYNEQFF. The CDR3, as DNA: TGTGCCAGCAGCCAAGAGTCGAGGGGGTGGTACAATGAGCAGTTCTTC.

The chain joins TRBV5-1 to TRBJ2-5; perhaps D is TRBD1 or TRBD2 (6 bases each). Germline-derived CDR1 and CDR2 are SGHRS and YFSETQ. This CDR3 region has 16 residues. The ends were cut back, 2 bases at V and 7 bases at J, with 21 bases in the middle. The CDR3 protein is CASSLRGDSSDGTQYF. CDR3 DNA sequence: TGCGCCAGCAGCTTAAGGGGGGACTCGAGTGATGGGACCCAGTACTTC.

The rearrangement uses TRBV3-1 and TRBJ2-1; a possible D gene is TRBD1 (5 bases). Germline assignment: CDR1 LGHDT and CDR2 YNNKEL (reference sequence). V was shortened by 4 bases and J by 4 bases, with 11 bases between the two germline ends. The CDR3 loop spans 14 amino acids. The CDR3 coding sequence is TGTGCCAGCAGCCTGAGGACAAATTACAATGAGCAGTTCTTC. Its translation: CASSLRTNYNEQFF.

CDR3 sequence (DNA): TGCGCCAGCAGCTTGGTATCGGACACTGAAGCTTTCTTT. Protein: CASSLVSDTEAFF. V gene TRBV5-1 combines with J gene TRBJ1-1; D is undetermined. The CDR3 totals 13 residues. V lost 0 bases to trimming and J lost 3 bases, with 6 bases between them. Germline CDR1 reads SGHRS; CDR2 reads YFSETQ.

This sequence joins TRBV23-1 and TRBJ2-5, with D possibly being TRBD1 (6 bases). TRBV23-1 is an open reading frame, and its role is uncertain. The CDR3 runs 16 residues. Trimming removed 4 bases from V and 0 bases from J, with 15 bases in between. As DNA, the CDR3 is TGCGCCAGCAGTCCCCTGGACAGCGGACACCAAGAGACCCAGTACTTC. Translating gives CASSPLDSGHQETQYF.

The CDR3 reads CASSPHPGTGGTVRETQYF. In DNA form, the CDR3 reads TGTGCCAGCAGCCCTCACCCCGGGACAGGTGGGACTGTACGAGAGACCCAGTACTTC. This sequence joins TRBV3-1 and TRBJ2-5; 8 bases align to TRBD1. The V and J ends lost 4 bases and 4 bases, in that order; junction bases with no gene match: 20. The CDR3 has 19 residues. Germline loops: CDR1 LGHDT, CDR2 YNNKEL (reference sequence).

CDR3 in amino acids: CSVLRTLNTEAFF. CDR3 in DNA: TGCAGCGTTCTCAGGACATTGAACACTGAAGCTTTCTTT. The V call is TRBV29-1, the J call TRBJ1-1; a possible D gene is TRBD1 (5 bases). This CDR3 region has 13 residues. Germline CDR1 is SQVTM and CDR2 is ANQGSEA. Trimming pared 5 bases from V and 0 bases from J, leaving 10 bases between. The full variable domain, its missing parts supplied by reference TRBV29-1 and TRBJ1-1, is SAVISQKPSRDICQRGTSLTIQCQVDSQVTMMFWYRQQPGQSLTLIATANQGSEATYESGFVIDKFPISRPNLTFSTLTVSNMSPEDSSIYLCSVLRTLNTEAFFGQGTRLTVV.

The chain uses TRBV25-1 and TRBJ1-4, with a tentative D call TRBD1 (6 bases). V gave up 9 bases and J gave up 8 bases, with 7 bases separating them. This CDR3 comprises 10 residues. Looked up from germline, CDR1 is MGHDK and CDR2 is SYGVNS. The chain's CDR3 is CASRGEKLFF. In DNA form, the CDR3 reads TGTGCCAGTAGGGGGGAAAAACTGTTTTTT.

The rearrangement links TRBV3-1 to TRBJ1-1; tentative D call: TRBD1 (5 bases). The CDR3 consists of 16 residues. Germline assignment: CDR1 LGHDT and CDR2 YNNKEL (reference sequence). The V and J ends lost 1 base and 0 bases respectively, with 12 bases between them. The CDR3 sequence: CASSQGVQGMNTEAFF. The CDR3, as DNA: TGTGCCAGCAGCCAAGGGGTCCAGGGCATGAACACTGAAGCTTTCTTT.

The chain has TRBV19 and TRBJ2-1, with unresolved D. Germline assignment: CDR1 LNHDA and CDR2 SQIVND (reference sequence). There are 12 residues in the CDR3. Trimming left V 1 base short and J 6 bases short, with 4 bases between. CDR3 nucleotide sequence: TGTGCCAGTAGTATAGGGATCAATGAGCAGTTCTTC. It encodes CASSIGINEQFF.

The sample holds one count of this clonotype. The rearrangement joins TRBV4-1 to TRBJ2-3; a weak D match, TRBD2 (6 bases). The ends were cut back, 2 bases at V and 6 bases at J, with 18 bases in the middle. The V gene's germline CDR1 is MGHRA and CDR2 YSYEKL. This CDR3 has 16 residues. This chain's CDR3 is CASSQKGGGALDTQYF. The DNA of the CDR3 is TGCGCCAGCAGCCAAAAAGGAGGCGGGGCATTGGATACGCAGTATTTT.

The rearrangement joins TRBV12-3 or TRBV12-4 to TRBJ1-2, with TRBD1 identical over 7 bases. The CDR3 length is 17 residues. After removal of 0 bases from V and 2 bases from J, the junction contained 9 bases not matched to a gene. The CDR3 DNA reads TGTGCCAGCAGTTTAGCTTTAGGACAGGCGAGGAACTATGGCTACACCTTC. Its protein product is CASSLALGQARNYGYTF.

V usage is TRBV6-2 or TRBV6-3 and J usage is TRBJ2-1; 10 bases match TRBD2. CDR1 is MNHEY, CDR2 SVGEGT, per germline. V shed 8 bases and J 3 bases; nucleotides not matched to a gene: 7. The CDR3 has 15 residues. CDR3 DNA sequence: TGTGCCAGCGATTCTAGCGGGGGATTCTACAATGAGCAGTTCTTC. The encoded protein is CASDSSGGFYNEQFF.

The chain combines TRBV21-1 with TRBJ1-1; TRBD1, as called in the table, went unchecked against the DNA. TRBV21-1 is marked as a pseudogene. This CDR3 region has 12 residues. The CDR3 region is CASIGARTEAFF. Written as DNA, the CDR3 is TGTGCCAGCATTGGGGCACGCACTGAAGCTTTCTTT.

This chain connects TRBV5-6 to TRBJ2-7, with D perhaps assigned TRBD1 or TRBD2 (5 bases each). V lost 4 bases, J lost 2 bases, and 13 bases lay in between. Germline V gene data show CDR1 as SGHDT and CDR2 as YYEEEE. CDR3 size: 14 residues. The CDR3 reads CASSRAGTTYEQYF. The DNA of the CDR3 is TGTGCCAGCAGCCGAGCAGGGACCACCTACGAGCAGTACTTC. Drawing the rest from reference TRBV5-6 and TRBJ2-7, the complete variable domain is DAGVTQSPTHLIKTRGQQVTLRCSPKSGHDTVSWYQQALGQGPQFIFQYYEEEERQRGNFPDRFSGHQFPNYSSELNVNALLLGDSALYLCASSRAGTTYEQYFGPGTRLTVT.

J is TRBJ1-5 and V is TRBV7-9, with D uncertain. Trimming shortened V by 3 bases and J by 3 bases, and 9 bases separated the two germline ends. The CDR3 contains 14 residues. Germline V gene lookup returns CDR1 SEHNR and CDR2 FQNEAQ (reference sequence). The CDR3 DNA follows: TGTGCCAGCAGCTTGGGCAGATTCAATCAGCCCCAGCATTTT. This codes for CASSLGRFNQPQHF.

The chain joins TRBV23-1 to TRBJ1-2; 7 nucleotides line up with TRBD1. TRBV23-1 is flagged as an ORF with uncertain function. The J segment lost 0 bases and the V segment lost 3 bases, leaving 10 bases of the junction unmatched. The CDR3 extends over 17 amino acids. CDR3 sequence (DNA): TGCGCCAGCAGTCATCCCACGACAGGGCCCCCTAACTATGGCTACACCTTC. Amino acid sequence: CASSHPTTGPPNYGYTF.

The V gene is TRBV18, the J gene TRBJ2-6; 12 bases are shared with TRBD1. Germline assignment: CDR1 KGHSH and CDR2 LQKENI. The V gene end was trimmed by 3 bases and the J gene end by 4 bases; junction bases not matched to a gene: 4. The CDR3 is 17 amino acids. For the CDR3, the DNA is TGTGCCAGCTCACCGGGACAGGGGGCGCGAGGGGCCAACGTCCTGACTTTC. This translates into CASSPGQGARGANVLTF.

V usage is TRBV7-9 and J usage is TRBJ2-1; a possible D gene is TRBD2 (6 bases). The germline V and J ends were trimmed by 4 bases and 7 bases, with 17 bases remaining between them. Germline V CDR1 and CDR2: SEHNR, FQNEAQ (reference sequence). The CDR3 spans 15 residues. The CDR3, as DNA: TGTGCCAGCAGCTCCCCGGGGTTAGCGGCTAATGAGCAGTTCTTC. Translation gives CASSSPGLAANEQFF.

The J gene is TRBJ2-3, the V gene TRBV5-1, with 7 bases fitting TRBD1. From germline, CDR1 is SGHRS and CDR2 YFSETQ. This CDR3 has 15 amino acids. V dropped 0 bases and J dropped 4; count of bases not matched to a gene: 5. CDR3 loop: CASSLEGAGPDTQYF. DNA for the CDR3: TGCGCCAGCAGCTTGGAGGGGGCAGGGCCAGATACGCAGTATTTT.

The rearrangement links TRBV25-1 to TRBJ1-2; D is possibly TRBD1 (6 bases). Deletions cut 4 bases from V and 8 bases from J, with 14 bases between. Germline loops: CDR1 MGHDK, CDR2 SYGVNS. CDR3 length: 13 residues. The CDR3: CASSGYRVDGYTF. CDR3 sequence (DNA): TGTGCCAGCAGTGGCTACAGGGTGGACGGCTACACCTTC.